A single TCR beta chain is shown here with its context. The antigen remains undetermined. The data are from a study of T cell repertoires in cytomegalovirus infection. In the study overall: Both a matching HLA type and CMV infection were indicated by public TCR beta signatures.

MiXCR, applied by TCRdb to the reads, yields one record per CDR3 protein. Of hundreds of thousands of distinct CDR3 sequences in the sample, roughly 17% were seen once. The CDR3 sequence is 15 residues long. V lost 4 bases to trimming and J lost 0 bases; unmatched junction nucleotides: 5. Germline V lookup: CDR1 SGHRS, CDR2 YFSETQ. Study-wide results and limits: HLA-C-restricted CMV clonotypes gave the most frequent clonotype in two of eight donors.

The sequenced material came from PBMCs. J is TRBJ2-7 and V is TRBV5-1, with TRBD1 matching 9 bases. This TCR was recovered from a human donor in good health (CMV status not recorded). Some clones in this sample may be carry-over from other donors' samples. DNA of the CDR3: TGCGCCAGCAGCACAGGGACAGGGTCCTCCTACGAGCAGTACTTC. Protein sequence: CASSTGTGSSYEQYF.